This passage covers 10 T cell receptor beta chains from one sample sequenced in a study of T cells in Graves' hyperthyroidism and ophthalmopathy. The investigators amplified TCR beta CDR3 regions from RNA transcripts. The HTBI primer set served for first-round RT-PCR of the TCR CDR3. MiXCR, run by TCRdb on the multiplex PCR reads, gives a single entry per CDR3 protein. The sample has around 250,000 distinct CDR3 sequences; about 25% are singletons. The sequencing input was blood. The receptors derive from a woman between 40 and 55 years old with Graves' ophthalmopathy.

This clonotype was counted ten times or more. The CDR3 loop is CASSPSYQLNYGYTF. For the CDR3, the DNA is TGTGCCAGCAGCCCCAGTTACCAGCTAAACTATGGCTACACCTTC. V is TRBV6-2 or TRBV6-3 and J is TRBJ1-2; D not certain. The length of the CDR3 is 15 residues. The V end lost 6 bases, the J end lost 2 bases, and 16 bases lay between the germline ends. Germline assignment: CDR1 MNHEY and CDR2 SVGEGT.

This clonotype was observed at least ten times. The chain uses TRBV28 and TRBJ2-4; D unclear. Per the germline V gene, CDR1 is MDHEN and CDR2 is SYDVKM. The V end lost 6 bases, the J end lost 0 bases, and 12 bases lay between the germline ends. This CDR3 region has 15 residues. The CDR3 here is CASSYSVLAKNIQYF. For the CDR3, the DNA is TGTGCCAGCAGCTATTCAGTACTAGCCAAAAACATTCAGTACTTC.

The chain is built from TRBV7-3 and TRBJ2-7; D possibly uses TRBD1 or TRBD2 (5 bases each). Germline V gene lookup returns CDR1 SGHTA and CDR2 FQGTGA. The CDR3 length is 11 residues. The ends were cut back, 5 bases at V and 7 bases at J, with 9 bases in the middle. DNA for the CDR3: TGTGCCAGCAGCAACGAGGGGGAGCAGTACTTC. Its protein is CASSNEGEQYF.

This clonotype was detected ten times or more. The chain links TRBV27 to TRBJ1-6; D is perhaps TRBD1 (6 bases). CDR3 length: 14 amino acids. Trimming pared 8 bases from V and 9 bases from J, leaving 17 bases between. The germline V gene has CDR1 MNHEY and CDR2 SMNVEV (reference sequence). For the CDR3, the DNA is TGTGCCAGCTCCGGACAGTTCTTTAGTTCACCCCTCCACTTT. It translates to CASSGQFFSSPLHF.

This clonotype was picked up many times. The chain has TRBV15 and TRBJ2-2, with a weak D call TRBD2 (6 bases). The CDR3 totals 15 residues. Germline CDR1 and CDR2: LNHNV and YYDKDF (reference sequence). The V end lost 4 bases, the J end lost 4 bases, and 13 bases lay between the germline ends. CDR3 sequence (DNA): TGTGCCACCAGCATGGGCGGGACTTCCACCGGGGAGCTGTTTTTT. It encodes CATSMGGTSTGELFF.

This clonotype has more than one count but fewer than ten. This chain links TRBV28 with TRBJ2-7; the match to TRBD2 covers 8 bases. J was trimmed by 6 bases and V by 5 bases; bases with no gene match: 12. This CDR3 contains 15 residues. Germline lookup yields CDR1 MDHEN and CDR2 SYDVKM. For the CDR3, the DNA is TGTGCCAGCAGTGGAAACGGGAGGGCCTCGGGCGAGCAGTACTTC. Translating it yields CASSGNGRASGEQYF.

This clonotype was observed at least ten times. The chain carries TRBV4-2 and TRBJ2-3; D uncertain. Germline loops: CDR1 LGHNA, CDR2 YNFKEQ. V was shortened by 2 bases and J by 2 bases, with 8 bases between the two germline ends. This CDR3 is built from 14 residues. The CDR3 DNA sequence: TGTGCCAGCAGCCAATTGGGCCCCACAGATACGCAGTATTTT. This encodes CASSQLGPTDTQYF.

In this sample, this clonotype turned up once. This clone may be a read error of a much larger clone one base away. CDR3 protein: CAWSGTGGEHHGYTF. The CDR3 bases are TGTGCCTGGAGTGGAACAGGGGGCGAACACCATGGCTACACCTTC. V is TRBV30 and J is TRBJ1-2; TRBD1 matches at 9 bases. The length of the CDR3 is 15 residues. Germline values: CDR1 GTSNPN, CDR2 SVGIG (reference sequence). The ends lost 1 base at V and 6 bases at J; junction bases unmatched: 9.

This chain uses TRBV30 with TRBJ1-2; no definite D call. Germline V lookup: CDR1 GTSNPN, CDR2 SVGIG (reference sequence). The V and J ends lost 0 bases and 4 bases respectively, with 12 bases between them. This CDR3 is built from 14 residues. CDR3 residues: CAWSVREAGYGYTF. The CDR3 DNA is TGTGCCTGGAGTGTACGTGAAGCTGGCTATGGCTACACCTTC.

This clonotype was detected many times. CDR3 DNA: TGTGCCAGCAGCCAAGCCTCTACTAGCGGGATCCAAGAGACCCAGTACTTC. Translation gives CASSQASTSGIQETQYF. The chain carries TRBV4-2 and TRBJ2-5, with TRBD2 identical over 10 bases. The V gene's germline CDR1 is LGHNA and CDR2 YNFKEQ. V trimming: 1 base; J trimming: 1 base; junction bases outside the gene matches: 6. There are 17 residues in the CDR3.